Listed below are T cell receptor beta chains from one sample, sequenced in a study of blood T cell repertoires in COVID-19. The repertoire was sequenced with immunoSEQ multiplex PCR; TCRdb's copy has only in-frame clones and lacks some. The sample consists of more than 150,000 clones, about 86% of them appearing once. Material for sequencing was peripheral blood. The receptor source for this set is a middle-aged man with active or convalescent COVID-19. The CDR3 runs from the conserved cysteine through the conserved F or W. A D gene is named only where the DNA matches it firmly. Where a row states a size, it is once, few, many or the class of an expanded clone; other rows omit it.

CDR3	DNA	D	V	J	size
CASSSRATLHF	TGTGCCAGTAGTTCCAGGGCGACCCTCCACTTT	.	TRBV19	TRBJ1-6	many
CASKTTTTTPNGYTF	TGTGCCAGCAAGACAACAACGACTACCCCAAATGGCTACACCTTC	.	TRBV6-6	TRBJ1-2	.
CASSINSGGETQYF	TGTGCCAGCAGTATTAATTCAGGGGGAGAGACCCAGTACTTC	TRBD1	TRBV7-9	TRBJ2-5	.
CASSPEGGDGYTF	TGTGCCAGCAGCCCAGAAGGGGGGGATGGCTACACCTTC	.	TRBV2	TRBJ1-2	.
CASSSGLASVYEQFF	TGTGCCAGCAGCTCAGGACTAGCTTCTGTCTATGAGCAGTTCTTC	TRBD2	TRBV5-6	TRBJ2-1	once
CASSRTGAENQPQHF	TGTGCCAGTAGCCGGACAGGTGCTGAGAATCAGCCCCAGCATTTT	TRBD1	TRBV19	TRBJ1-5	.
CASSLGVRRLAATFQETQYF	TGTGCCAGCAGCTTAGGGGTGCGGCGACTAGCGGCAACATTCCAAGAGACCCAGTACTTC	TRBD2	TRBV11-3	TRBJ2-5	.
CATSQGSGNTIYF	TGTGCCACCTCACAGGGGTCTGGAAACACCATATATTTT	TRBD1	TRBV12-3/TRBV12-4	TRBJ1-3	once
CASSQVSSLASYNEQFF	TGTGCCAGCAGCCAAGTATCGTCACTAGCCTCCTACAATGAGCAGTTCTTC	.	TRBV4-2	TRBJ2-1	.
CARRRVSYGYTF	TGTGCCAGGCGCAGGGTTTCCTATGGCTACACCTTC	.	TRBV19	TRBJ1-2	few
CASSLDRVGEKLFF	TGTGCCAGCTCACTAGACAGGGTCGGTGAAAAACTGTTTTTT	TRBD1	TRBV18	TRBJ1-4	few
CARSLGTGSYEQYF	TGTGCCAGAAGCTTGGGGACAGGGTCCTACGAGCAGTACTTC	.	TRBV7-5	TRBJ2-7	.